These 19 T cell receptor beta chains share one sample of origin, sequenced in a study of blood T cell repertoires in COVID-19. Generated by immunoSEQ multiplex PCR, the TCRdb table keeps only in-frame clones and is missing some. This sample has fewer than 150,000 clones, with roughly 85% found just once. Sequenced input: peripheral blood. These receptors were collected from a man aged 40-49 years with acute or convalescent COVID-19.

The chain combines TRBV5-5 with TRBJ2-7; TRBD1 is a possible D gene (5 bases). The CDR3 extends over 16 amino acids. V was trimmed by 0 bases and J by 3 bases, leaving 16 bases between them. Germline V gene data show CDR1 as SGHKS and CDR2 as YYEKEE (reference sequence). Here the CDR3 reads CASSLGQLGSYYEQYF. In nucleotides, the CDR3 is TGTGCCAGCAGCTTGGGACAGCTTGGTTCGTACTACGAGCAGTACTTC.

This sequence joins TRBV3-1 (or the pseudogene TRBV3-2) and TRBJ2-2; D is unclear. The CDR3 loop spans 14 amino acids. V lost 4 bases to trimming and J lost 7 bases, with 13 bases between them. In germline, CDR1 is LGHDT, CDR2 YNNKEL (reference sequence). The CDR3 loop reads CASSLRPVVGELFF. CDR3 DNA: TGTGCCAGCAGCCTCAGGCCCGTGGTCGGGGAGCTGTTTTTT.

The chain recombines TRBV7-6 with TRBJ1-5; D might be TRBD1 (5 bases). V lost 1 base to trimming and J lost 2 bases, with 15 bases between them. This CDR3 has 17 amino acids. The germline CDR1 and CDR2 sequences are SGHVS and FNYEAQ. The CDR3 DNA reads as TGTGCCAGCAGCTTAGAACTGGATTGGGGGGGCAATCAGCCCCAGCATTTT. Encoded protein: CASSLELDWGGNQPQHF.

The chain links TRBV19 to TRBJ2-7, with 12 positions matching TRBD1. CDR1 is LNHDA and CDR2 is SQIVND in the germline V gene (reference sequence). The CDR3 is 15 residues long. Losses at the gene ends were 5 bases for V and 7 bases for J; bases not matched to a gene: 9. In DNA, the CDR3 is TGTGCCAGTAGTCCTCCGGGACAGGGGGCGCGGGAGCAGTACTTC. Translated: CASSPPGQGAREQYF.

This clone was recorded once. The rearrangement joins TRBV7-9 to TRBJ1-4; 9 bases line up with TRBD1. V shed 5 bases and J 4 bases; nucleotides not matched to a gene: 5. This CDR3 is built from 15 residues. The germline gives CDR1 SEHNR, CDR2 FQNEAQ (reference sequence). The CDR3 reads CASSPGQGLNEKLFF. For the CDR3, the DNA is TGTGCCAGCAGCCCAGGACAGGGGCTTAATGAAAAACTGTTTTTT.

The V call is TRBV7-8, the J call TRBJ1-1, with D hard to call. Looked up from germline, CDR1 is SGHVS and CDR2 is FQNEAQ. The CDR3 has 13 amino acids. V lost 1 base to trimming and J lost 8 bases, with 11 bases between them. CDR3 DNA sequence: TGTGCCAGCAGCTTAGGAGGGAGTCTGGAAGCTTTCTTT. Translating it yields CASSLGGSLEAFF.

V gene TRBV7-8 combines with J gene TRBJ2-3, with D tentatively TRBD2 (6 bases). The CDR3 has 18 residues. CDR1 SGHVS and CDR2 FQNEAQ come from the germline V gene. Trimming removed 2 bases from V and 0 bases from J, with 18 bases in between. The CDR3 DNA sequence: TGTGCCAGCAGCTTAAGGGGCCGACTAGAAGCTAGCACAGATACGCAGTATTTT. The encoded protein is CASSLRGRLEASTDTQYF.

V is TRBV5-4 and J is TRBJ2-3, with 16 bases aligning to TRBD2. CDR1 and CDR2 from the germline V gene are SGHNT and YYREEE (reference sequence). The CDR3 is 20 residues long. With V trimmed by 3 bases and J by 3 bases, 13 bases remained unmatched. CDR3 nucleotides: TGTGCCAGCAGCTGGAACGTGGGACTAGCGGGGGGGCCTCGTACAGATACGCAGTATTTT. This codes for CASSWNVGLAGGPRTDTQYF. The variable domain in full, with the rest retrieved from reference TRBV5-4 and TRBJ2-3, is ETGVTQSPTHLIKTRGQQVTLRCSSQSGHNTVSWYQQALGQGPQFIFQYYREEENGRGNFPPRFSGLQFPNYSSELNVNALELDDSALYLCASSWNVGLAGGPRTDTQYFGPGTRLTVL.

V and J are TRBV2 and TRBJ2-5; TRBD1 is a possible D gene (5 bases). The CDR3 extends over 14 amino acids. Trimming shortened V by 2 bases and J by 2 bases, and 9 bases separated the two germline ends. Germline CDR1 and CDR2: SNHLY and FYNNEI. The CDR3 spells CASSEIDRQETQYF. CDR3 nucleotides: TGTGCCAGCAGTGAAATCGACAGACAAGAGACCCAGTACTTC.

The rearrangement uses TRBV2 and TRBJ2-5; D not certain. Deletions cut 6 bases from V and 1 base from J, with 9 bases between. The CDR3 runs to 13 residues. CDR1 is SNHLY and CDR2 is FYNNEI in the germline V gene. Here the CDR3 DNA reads TGTGCCAGCAGCACAGCTCCCCAAGAGACCCAGTACTTC. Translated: CASSTAPQETQYF.

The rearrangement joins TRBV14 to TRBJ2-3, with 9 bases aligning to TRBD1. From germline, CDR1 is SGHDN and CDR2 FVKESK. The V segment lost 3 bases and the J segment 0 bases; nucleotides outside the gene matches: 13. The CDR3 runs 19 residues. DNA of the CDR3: TGTGCCAGCAGCCAGATGATACTACAGGGGGCGGGCAGCACAGATACGCAGTATTTT. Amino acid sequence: CASSQMILQGAGSTDTQYF.

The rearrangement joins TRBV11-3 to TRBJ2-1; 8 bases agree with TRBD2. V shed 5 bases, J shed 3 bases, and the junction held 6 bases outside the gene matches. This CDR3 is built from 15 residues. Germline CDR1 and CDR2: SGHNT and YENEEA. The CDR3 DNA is TGTGCCAGCAGCCCTACGGGACTAGACTACAATGAGCAGTTCTTC. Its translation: CASSPTGLDYNEQFF.

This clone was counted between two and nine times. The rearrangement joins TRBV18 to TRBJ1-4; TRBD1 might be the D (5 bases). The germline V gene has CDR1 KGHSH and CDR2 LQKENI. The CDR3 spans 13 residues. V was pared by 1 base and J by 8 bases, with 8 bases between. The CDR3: CASSPRDSEKLFF. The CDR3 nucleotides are TGTGCCAGCTCACCACGGGACTCCGAAAAACTGTTTTTT.

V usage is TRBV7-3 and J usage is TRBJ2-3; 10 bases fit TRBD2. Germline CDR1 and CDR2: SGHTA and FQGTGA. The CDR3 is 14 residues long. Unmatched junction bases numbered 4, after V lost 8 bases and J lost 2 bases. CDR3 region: CASAGTSDTDTQYF. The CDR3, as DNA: TGTGCCAGCGCCGGGACTAGCGACACAGATACGCAGTATTTT.

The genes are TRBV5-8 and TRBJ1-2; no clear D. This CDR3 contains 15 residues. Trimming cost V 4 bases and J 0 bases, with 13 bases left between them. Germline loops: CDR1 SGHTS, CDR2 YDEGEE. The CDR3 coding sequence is TGTGCCAGCAGCCCCTGGGCGCATTCTAACTATGGCTACACCTTC. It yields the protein CASSPWAHSNYGYTF.

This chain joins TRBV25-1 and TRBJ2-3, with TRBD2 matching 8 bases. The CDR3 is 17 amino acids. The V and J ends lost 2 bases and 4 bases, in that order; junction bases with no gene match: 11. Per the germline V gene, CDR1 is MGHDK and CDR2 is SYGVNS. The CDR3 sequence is CASSERRSGDIPDTQYF. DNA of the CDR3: TGTGCCAGCAGTGAAAGGCGTAGCGGGGACATCCCAGATACGCAGTATTTT. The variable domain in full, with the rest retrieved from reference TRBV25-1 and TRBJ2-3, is EADIYQTPRYLVIGTGKKITLECSQTMGHDKMYWYQQDPGMELHLIHYSYGVNSTEKGDLSSESTVSRIRTEHFPLTLESARPSHTSQYLCASSERRSGDIPDTQYFGPGTRLTVL.

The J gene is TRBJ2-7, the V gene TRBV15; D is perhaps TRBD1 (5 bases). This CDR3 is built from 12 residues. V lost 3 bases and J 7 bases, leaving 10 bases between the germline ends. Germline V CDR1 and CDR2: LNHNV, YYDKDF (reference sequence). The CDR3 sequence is CATSSRVGEQYF. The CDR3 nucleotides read TGTGCCACCAGCAGCAGGGTGGGGGAGCAGTACTTC.

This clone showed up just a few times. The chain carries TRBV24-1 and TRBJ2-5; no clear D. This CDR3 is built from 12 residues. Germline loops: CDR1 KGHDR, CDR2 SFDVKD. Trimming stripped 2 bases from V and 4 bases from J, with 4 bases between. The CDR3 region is CATSDYGETQYF. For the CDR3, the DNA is TGTGCCACCAGTGATTACGGAGAGACCCAGTACTTC.

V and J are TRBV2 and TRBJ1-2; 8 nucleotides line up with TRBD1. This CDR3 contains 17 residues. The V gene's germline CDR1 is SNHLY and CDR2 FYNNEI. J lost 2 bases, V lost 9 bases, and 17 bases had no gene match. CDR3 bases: TGTGCCAGGCGGAACAAAATGACGGGACAGGAGAACTATGGCTACACCTTC. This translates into CARRNKMTGQENYGYTF.